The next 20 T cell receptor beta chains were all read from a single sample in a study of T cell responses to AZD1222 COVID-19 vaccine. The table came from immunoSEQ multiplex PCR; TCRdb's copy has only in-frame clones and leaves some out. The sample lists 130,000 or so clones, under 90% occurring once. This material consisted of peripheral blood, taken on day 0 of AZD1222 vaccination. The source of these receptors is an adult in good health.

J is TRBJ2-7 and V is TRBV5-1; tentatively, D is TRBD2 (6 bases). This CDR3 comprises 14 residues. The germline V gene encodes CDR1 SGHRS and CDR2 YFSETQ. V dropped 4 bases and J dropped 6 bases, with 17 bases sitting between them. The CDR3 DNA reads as TGCGCCAGCAGCGCCGGGACTCAGAAGGGCGAGCAGTACTTC. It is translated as CASSAGTQKGEQYF.

The CDR3 here is CASNPLDEQFF. In DNA, the CDR3 is TGTGCCAGCAATCCCTTGGATGAGCAGTTCTTC. The genes are TRBV6-5 and TRBJ2-1; D ambiguous. Deletions cut 7 bases from V and 8 bases from J, with 9 bases between. The CDR3 runs to 11 residues. Germline CDR1 and CDR2: MNHEY and SVGAGI.

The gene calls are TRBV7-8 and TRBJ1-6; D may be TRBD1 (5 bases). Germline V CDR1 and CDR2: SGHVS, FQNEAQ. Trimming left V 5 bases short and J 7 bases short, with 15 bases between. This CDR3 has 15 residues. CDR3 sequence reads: CASSGPRGGNSPLHF. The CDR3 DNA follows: TGTGCCAGCAGCGGGCCAAGGGGAGGGAATTCACCCCTCCACTTT.

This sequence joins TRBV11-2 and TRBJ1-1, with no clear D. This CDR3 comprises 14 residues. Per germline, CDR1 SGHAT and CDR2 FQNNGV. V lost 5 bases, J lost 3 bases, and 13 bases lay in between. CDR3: CASSRTVPHTEAFF. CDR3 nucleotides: TGTGCCAGCAGCAGGACGGTACCCCACACTGAAGCTTTCTTT.

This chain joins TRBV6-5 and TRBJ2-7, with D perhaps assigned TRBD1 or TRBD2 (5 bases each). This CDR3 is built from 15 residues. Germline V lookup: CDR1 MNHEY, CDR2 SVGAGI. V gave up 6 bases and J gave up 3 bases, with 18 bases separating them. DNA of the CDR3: TGTGCCAGCAGGGAGAACGCCGGGGCCTTCTACGAGCAGTACTTC. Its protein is CASRENAGAFYEQYF.

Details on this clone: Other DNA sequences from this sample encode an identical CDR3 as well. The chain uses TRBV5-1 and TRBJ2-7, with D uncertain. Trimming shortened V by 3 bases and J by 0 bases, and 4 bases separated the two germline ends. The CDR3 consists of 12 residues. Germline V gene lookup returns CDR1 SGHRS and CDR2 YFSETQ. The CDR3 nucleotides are TGCGCCAGCAGCTCCAGCTCCTACGAGCAGTACTTC. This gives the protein CASSSSSYEQYF.

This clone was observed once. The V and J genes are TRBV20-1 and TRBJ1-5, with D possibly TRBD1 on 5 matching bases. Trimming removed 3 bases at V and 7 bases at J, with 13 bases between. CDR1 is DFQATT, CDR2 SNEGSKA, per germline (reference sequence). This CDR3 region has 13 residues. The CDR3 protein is CSASIGQRQPQHF. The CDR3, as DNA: TGCAGTGCTAGTATTGGACAACGGCAGCCCCAGCATTTT.

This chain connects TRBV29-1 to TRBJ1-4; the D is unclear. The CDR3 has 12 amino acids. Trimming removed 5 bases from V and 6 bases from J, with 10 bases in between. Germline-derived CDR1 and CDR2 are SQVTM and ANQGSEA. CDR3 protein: CSVLEFDEKLFF. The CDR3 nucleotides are TGCAGCGTTCTGGAGTTTGATGAAAAACTGTTTTTT.

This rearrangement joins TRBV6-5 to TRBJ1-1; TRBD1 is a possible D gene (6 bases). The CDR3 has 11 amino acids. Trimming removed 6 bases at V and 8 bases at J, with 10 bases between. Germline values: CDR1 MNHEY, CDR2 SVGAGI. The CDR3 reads CASRQGMEAFF. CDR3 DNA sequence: TGTGCCAGCAGACAGGGTATGGAAGCTTTCTTT.

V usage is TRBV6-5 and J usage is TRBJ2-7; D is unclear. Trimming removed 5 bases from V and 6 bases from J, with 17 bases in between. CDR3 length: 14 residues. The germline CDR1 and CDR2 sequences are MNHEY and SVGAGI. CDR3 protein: CASSTTGPQGEQYF. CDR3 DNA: TGTGCCAGCAGTACAACCGGGCCCCAAGGCGAGCAGTACTTC.

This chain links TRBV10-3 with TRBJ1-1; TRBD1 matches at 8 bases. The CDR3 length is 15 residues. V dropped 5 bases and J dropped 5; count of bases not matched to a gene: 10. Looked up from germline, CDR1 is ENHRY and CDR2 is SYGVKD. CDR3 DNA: TGTGCCATCAGTTCCCAGGACAGGGCCGGGACTGAAGCTTTCTTT. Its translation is CAISSQDRAGTEAFF.

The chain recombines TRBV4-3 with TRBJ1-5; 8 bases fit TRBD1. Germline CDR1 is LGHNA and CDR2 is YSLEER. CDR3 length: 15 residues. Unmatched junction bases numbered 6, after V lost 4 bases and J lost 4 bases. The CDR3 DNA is TGCGCCAGCAGCCCAGGGACAGGCCAAAATCAGCCCCAGCATTTT. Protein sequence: CASSPGTGQNQPQHF.

The CDR3 region has the DNA TGTGCCAGCAGCCCCCAGGGTCTTGCAAACACCATATATTTT. Translating it yields CASSPQGLANTIYF. The chain has TRBV7-3 and TRBJ1-3; D possibly corresponds to TRBD1 (5 bases). Germline CDR1 is SGHTA and CDR2 is FQGTGA. CDR3 length: 14 residues. The V gene lost 5 bases and the J gene lost 6 bases, with 14 bases spanning the gap.

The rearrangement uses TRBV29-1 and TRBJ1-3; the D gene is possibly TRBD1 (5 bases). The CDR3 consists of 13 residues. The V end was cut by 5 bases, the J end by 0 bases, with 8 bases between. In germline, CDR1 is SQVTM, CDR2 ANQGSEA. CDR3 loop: CSVQGPSGNTIYF. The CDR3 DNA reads TGCAGCGTTCAGGGTCCCTCTGGAAACACCATATATTTT.

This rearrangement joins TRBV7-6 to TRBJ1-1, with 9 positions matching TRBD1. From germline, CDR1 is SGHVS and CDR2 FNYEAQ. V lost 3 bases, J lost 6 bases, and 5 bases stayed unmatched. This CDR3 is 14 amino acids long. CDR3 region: CASSLGQGVAEAFF. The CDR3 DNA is TGTGCCAGCAGCTTGGGACAGGGAGTGGCTGAAGCTTTCTTT.

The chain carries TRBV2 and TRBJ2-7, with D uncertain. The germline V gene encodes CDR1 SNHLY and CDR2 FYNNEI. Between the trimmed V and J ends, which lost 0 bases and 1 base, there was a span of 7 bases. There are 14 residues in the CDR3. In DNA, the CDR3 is TGTGCCAGCAGTGAAGCGGGATTTTCCTACGAGCAGTACTTC. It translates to CASSEAGFSYEQYF.

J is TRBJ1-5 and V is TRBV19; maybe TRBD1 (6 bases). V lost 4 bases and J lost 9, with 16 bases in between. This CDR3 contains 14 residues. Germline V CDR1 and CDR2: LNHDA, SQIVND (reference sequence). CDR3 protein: CASSTVRGVLPQHF. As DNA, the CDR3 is TGTGCCAGTAGTACCGTGAGGGGGGTTCTGCCCCAGCATTTT.

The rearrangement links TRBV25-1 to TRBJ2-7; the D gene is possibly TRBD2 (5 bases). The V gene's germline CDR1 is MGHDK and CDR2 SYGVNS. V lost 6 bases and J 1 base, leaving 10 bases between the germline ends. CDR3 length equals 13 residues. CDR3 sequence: CASSPAGSYEQYF. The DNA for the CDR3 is TGTGCCAGCAGCCCGGCGGGTTCCTACGAGCAGTACTTC.

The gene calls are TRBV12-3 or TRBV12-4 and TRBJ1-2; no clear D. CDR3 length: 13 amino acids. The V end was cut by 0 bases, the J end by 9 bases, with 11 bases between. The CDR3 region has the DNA TGTGCCAGCAGTTTAGCGACCTTTTCGAGCTACACCTTC. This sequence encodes CASSLATFSSYTF.

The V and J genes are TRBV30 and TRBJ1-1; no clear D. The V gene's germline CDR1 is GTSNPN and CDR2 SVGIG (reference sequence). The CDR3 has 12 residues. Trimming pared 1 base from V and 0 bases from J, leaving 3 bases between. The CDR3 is CAWSGLNTEAFF. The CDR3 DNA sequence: TGTGCCTGGAGTGGGTTGAACACTGAAGCTTTCTTT.